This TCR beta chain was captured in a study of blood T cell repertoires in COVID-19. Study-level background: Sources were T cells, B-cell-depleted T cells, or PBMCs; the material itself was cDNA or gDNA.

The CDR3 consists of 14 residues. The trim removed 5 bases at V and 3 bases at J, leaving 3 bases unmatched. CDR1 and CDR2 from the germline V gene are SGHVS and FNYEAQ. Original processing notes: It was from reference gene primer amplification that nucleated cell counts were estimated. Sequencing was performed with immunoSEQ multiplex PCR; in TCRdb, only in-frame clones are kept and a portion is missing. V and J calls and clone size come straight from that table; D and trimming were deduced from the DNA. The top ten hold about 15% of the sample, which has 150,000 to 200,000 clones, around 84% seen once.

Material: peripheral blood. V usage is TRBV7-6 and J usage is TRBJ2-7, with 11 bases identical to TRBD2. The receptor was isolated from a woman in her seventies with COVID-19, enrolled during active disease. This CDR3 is CASSPSGRYYEQYF. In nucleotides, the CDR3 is TGTGCCAGCAGCCCTAGCGGGAGGTACTACGAGCAGTACTTC.